This record covers a single T cell receptor (beta chain). Sequencing was performed with immunoSEQ multiplex PCR; in TCRdb, only in-frame clones are kept and a portion is missing. The sample has under 100,000 clones, 70% to 90% seen once. The CDR3 is made up of 15 amino acids. CDR1 MDHEN and CDR2 SYDVKM come from the germline V gene. Trimming at V came to 6 bases and at J to 2 bases, leaving 4 bases not matched to a gene. Patients with a history of autoimmune disease or on systemic immunosuppression were excluded. The investigators sampled blood at baseline, at cycle 4 day 1, and at cycle 7 day 1. The sample originates from a study of OX40 agonist ivuxolimab in advanced cancers. In the study overall: Ivuxolimab, which is an agonistic anti-OX40 (CD134) antibody, was administered to the patients. Three individuals attained partial responses, comprising one hepatocellular carcinoma case and two cutaneous melanoma cases.

The sequence was collected from an adult with an advanced solid tumor such as melanoma, head and neck, liver or kidney cancer. The sample consisted of CD4+ or CD8+ T cells sorted from blood, taken in a trial of the OX40 agonist ivuxolimab. The rearrangement links TRBV28 to TRBJ1-3; 10 nucleotides align to TRBD1. The CDR3 loop is CASSPDRGAGNTIYF. The CDR3 DNA sequence: TGTGCCAGCAGCCCGGACAGGGGGGCTGGAAACACCATATATTTT.